The subject of this entry is one T cell receptor (beta chain). Original processing notes: How many nucleated cells were present was estimated from reference gene primer amplification. Some clones are missing from TCRdb's copy, which holds only in-frame ones; the method was immunoSEQ multiplex PCR. The DNA gave D and trimming, while V, J and clone size come from that table. The sample lists about 280,000 clones, around nine tenths occurring once. The data stem from a study of blood T cell repertoires in COVID-19. Whole-study context: Sites across the United States, Italy and Spain contributed samples from acute and convalescent COVID-19. Nucleic acid was either cDNA or gDNA, and it came from T cells, B-cell-depleted T cells, or PBMCs.

The CDR3 spans 15 residues. Germline V gene sequence: CDR1 MDHEN, CDR2 SYDVKM. Trimming took off 6 bases at V and 2 bases at J, with 15 bases between the two ends. Source material: peripheral blood. The chain links TRBV28 to TRBJ2-3; a weak D match, TRBD2 (6 bases). The sequence came from a man aged 35 to 55 with active or convalescent COVID-19. The CDR3 DNA reads TGTGCCAGCAGCTACCTCGGGACTGTCACAGATACGCAGTATTTT. Translating it yields CASSYLGTVTDTQYF.